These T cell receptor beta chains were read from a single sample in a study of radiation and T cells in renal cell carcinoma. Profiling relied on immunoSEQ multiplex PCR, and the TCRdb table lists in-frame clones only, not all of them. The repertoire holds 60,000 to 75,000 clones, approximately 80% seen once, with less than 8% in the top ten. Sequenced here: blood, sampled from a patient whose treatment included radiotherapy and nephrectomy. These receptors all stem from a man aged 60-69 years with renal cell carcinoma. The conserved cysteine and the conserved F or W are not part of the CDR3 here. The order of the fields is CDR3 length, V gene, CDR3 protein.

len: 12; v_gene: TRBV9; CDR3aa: ARLGLNSGNTIY
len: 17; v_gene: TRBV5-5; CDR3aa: ASSPGTPLTFQRTDTQY
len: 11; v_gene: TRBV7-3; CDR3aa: ASATDRGDEQF
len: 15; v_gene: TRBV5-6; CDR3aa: ASSSAVRRGVTGELF
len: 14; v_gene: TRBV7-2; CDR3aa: ASSPLSGGGTGELF
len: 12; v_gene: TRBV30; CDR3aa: AWSFGSGANVLT
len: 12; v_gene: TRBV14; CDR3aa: ASSQDRWAGELF
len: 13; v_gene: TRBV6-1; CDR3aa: ASSAADRRNTEAF
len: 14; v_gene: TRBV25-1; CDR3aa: ASSGWAGGSGETQY
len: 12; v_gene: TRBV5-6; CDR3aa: ASSLGRTNQPQH
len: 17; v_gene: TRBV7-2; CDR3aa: ASSLTSRGGLSSGNTIY
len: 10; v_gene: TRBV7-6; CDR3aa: ASSLPQETQY
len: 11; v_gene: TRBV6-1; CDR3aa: ASREGNTGELF
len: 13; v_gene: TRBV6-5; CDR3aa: ASSYGGGPTDTQY
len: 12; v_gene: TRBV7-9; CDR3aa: ASRVGTGEEKLF
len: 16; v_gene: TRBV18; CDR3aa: ASSWAGTGVSGANVLT
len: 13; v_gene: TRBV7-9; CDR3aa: ASSLRPASYNEQF
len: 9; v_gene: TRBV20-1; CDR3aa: GGQVQETQY
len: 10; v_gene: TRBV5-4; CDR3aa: ASRTGTDTQY
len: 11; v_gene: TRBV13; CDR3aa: ASSSHRGGEAF
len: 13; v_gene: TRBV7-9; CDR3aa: ASSFLPVSTDTQY
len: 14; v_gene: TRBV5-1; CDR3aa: ASSSQAGETYNEQF
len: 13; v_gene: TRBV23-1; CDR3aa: ASRDLTEFQETQY
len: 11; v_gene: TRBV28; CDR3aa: ASSQGANSPLH
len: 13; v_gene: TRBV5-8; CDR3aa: ASSLRSSGANVLT
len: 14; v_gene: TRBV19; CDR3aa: ASSIPGRGGPAKQF
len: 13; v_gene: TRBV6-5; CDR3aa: ASSYSSGLNYGYT
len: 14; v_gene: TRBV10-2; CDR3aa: ASSGTVFPSGNTIY
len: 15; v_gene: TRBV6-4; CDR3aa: ASSENGLASSYNEQF
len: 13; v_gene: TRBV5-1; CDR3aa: ASSLDIQGASEAF
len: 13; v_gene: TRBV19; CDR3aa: ASNPAADSYNEQF
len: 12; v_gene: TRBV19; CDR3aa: ASSRVGSNQPQH
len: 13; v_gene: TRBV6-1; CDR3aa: ASSPTAHRNNEQF
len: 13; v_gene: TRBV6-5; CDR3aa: ASRLGQGDTGELF
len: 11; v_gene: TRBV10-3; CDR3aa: AISESTGQPQH
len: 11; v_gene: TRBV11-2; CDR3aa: ASSWDFQETQY
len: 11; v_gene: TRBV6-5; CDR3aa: ASSVQGGGEQY
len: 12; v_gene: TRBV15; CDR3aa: ATSRGAISYEQY
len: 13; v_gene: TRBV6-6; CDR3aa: ACAARVLTTDTQY
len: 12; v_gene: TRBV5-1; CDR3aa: ASTSSGMNTEAF
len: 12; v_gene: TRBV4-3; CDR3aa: ASSQAAGKGIQY
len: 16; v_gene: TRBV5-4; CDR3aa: ASSLGGGKPYFNYGYT
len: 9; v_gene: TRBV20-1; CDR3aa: SPRQGAGYT
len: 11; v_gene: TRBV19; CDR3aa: ASSPGRNYGYT
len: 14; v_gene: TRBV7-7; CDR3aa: ASSPGIAGVQETQY
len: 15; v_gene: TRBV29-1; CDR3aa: SVVGGRRLAGVHEQF
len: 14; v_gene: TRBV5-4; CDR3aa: ASSLGTGGGSDTQY
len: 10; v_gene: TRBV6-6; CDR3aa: ASRQESYGYT
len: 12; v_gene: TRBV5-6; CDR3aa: ASSSGQIHYEQY